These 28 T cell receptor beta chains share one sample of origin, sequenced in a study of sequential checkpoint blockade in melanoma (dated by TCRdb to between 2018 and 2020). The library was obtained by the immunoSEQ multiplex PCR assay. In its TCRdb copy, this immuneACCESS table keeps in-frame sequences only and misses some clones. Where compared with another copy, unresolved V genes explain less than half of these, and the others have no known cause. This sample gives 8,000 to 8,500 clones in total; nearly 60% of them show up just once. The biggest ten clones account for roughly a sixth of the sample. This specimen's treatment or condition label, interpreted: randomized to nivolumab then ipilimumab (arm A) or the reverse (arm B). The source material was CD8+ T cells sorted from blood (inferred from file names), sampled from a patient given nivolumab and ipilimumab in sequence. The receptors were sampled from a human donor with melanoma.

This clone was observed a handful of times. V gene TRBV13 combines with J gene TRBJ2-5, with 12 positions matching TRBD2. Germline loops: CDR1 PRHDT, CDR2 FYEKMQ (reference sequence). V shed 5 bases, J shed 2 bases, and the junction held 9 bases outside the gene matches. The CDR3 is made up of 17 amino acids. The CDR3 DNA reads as TGTGCCAGCAGCGCGAGACCTAGCGGGGGGGCTCAAGAGACCCAGTACTTC. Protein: CASSARPSGGAQETQYF. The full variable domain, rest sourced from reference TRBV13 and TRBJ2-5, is AAGVIQSPRHLIKEKRETATLKCYPIPRHDTVYWYQQGPGQDPQFLISFYEKMQSDKGSIPDRFSAQQFSDYHSELNMSSLELGDSALYFCASSARPSGGAQETQYFGPGTRLLVL.

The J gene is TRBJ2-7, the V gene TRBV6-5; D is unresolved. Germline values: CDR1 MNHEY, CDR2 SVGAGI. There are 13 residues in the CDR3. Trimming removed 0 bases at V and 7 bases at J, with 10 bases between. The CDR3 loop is CASSYSRVGEQYF. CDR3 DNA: TGTGCCAGCAGTTACTCGCGAGTCGGGGAGCAGTACTTC.

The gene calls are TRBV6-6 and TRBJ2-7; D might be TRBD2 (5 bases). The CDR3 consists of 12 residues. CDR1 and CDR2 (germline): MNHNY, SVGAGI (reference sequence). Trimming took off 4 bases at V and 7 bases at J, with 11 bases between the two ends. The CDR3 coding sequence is TGTGCCAGCAGTTTACTAGTGTCAGAGCAGTACTTC. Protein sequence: CASSLLVSEQYF.

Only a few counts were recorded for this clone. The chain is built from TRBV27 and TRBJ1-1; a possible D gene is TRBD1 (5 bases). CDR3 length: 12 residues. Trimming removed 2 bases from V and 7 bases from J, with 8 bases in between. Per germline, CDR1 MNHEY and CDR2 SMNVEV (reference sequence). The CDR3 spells CASSLGQGEAFF. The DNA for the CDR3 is TGTGCCAGCAGTTTAGGGCAGGGTGAAGCTTTCTTT.

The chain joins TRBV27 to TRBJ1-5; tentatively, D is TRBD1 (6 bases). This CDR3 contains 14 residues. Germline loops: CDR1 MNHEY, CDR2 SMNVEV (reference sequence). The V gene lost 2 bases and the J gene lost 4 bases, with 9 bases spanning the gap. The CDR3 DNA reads TGTGCCAGCAGTTTAACAGGGAGTAATCAGCCCCAGCATTTT. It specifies CASSLTGSNQPQHF.

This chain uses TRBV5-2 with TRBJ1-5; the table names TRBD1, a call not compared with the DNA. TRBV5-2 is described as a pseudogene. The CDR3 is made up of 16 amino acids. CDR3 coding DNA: TGTGCCAGCAGCTCCGGACAGGGGAGTATCTATCAGCCCCAGCATTTT. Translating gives CASSSGQGSIYQPQHF.

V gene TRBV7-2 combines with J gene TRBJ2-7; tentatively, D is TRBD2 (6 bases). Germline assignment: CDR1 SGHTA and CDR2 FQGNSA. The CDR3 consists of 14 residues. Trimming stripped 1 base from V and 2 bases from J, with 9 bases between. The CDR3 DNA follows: TGTGCCAGCAGCTTAGATTCGGGGGCCTACGAGCAGTACTTC. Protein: CASSLDSGAYEQYF.

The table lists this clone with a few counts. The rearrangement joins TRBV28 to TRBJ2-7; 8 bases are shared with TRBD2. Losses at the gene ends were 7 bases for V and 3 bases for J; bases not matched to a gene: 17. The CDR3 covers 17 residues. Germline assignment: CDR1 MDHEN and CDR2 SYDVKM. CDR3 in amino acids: CASTPRAGGLVDYEQYF. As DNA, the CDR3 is TGTGCCAGCACCCCTCGGGCGGGGGGCCTGGTAGACTACGAGCAGTACTTC.

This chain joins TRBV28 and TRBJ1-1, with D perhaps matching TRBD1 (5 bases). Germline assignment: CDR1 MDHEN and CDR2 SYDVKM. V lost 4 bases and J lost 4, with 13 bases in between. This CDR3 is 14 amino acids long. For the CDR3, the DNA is TGTGCCAGCAGTTGGGGACGGGAGGGCACTGAAGCTTTCTTT. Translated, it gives CASSWGREGTEAFF.

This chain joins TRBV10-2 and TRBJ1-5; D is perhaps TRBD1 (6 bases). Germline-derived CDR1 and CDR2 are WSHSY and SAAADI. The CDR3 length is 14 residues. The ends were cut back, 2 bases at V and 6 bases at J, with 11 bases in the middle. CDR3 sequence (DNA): TGCGCCAGCAGTGAGAGGACAGCGGTTCAGCCCCAGCATTTT. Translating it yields CASSERTAVQPQHF.

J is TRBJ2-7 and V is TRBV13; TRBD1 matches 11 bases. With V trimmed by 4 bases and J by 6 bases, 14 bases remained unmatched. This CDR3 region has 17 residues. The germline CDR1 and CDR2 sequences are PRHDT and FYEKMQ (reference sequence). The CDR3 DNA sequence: TGTGCCAGCAGCTCCGTCCGGGACAGGGGGTCGAGGGGCGAGCAGTACTTC. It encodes CASSSVRDRGSRGEQYF.

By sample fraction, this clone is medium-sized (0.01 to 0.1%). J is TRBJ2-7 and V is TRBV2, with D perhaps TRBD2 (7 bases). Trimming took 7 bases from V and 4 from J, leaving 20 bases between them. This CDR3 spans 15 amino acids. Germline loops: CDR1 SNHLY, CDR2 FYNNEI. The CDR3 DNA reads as TGTGCCAGCATCCCTCGGGGGGCCTCTGATTACGAGCAGTACTTC. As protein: CASIPRGASDYEQYF. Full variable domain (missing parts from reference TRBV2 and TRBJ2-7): EPEVTQTPSHQVTQMGQEVILRCVPISNHLYFYWYRQILGQKVEFLVSFYNNEISEKSEIFDDQFSVERPDGSNFTLKIRSTKLEDSAMYFCASIPRGASDYEQYFGPGTRLTVT.

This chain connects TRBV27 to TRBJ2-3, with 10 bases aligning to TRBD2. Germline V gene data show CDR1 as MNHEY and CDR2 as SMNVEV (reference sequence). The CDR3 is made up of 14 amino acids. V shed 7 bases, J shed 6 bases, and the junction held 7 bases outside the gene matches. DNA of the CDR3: TGTGCCAGCAACGCGCTAGCGGGGGTCGATACGCAGTATTTT. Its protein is CASNALAGVDTQYF.

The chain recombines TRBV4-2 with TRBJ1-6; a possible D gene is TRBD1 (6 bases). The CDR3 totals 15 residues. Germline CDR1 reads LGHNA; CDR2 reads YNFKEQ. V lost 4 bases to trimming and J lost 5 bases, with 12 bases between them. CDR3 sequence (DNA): TGTGCCAGCAGCCCCCGCTGGGGGCATAATTCACCCCTCCACTTT. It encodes CASSPRWGHNSPLHF.

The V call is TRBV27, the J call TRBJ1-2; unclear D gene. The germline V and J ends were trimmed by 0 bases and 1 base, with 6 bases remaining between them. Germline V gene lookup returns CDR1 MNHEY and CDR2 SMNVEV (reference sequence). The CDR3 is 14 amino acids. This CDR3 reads CASSLSQFNYGYTF. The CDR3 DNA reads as TGTGCCAGCAGTTTATCGCAGTTTAACTATGGCTACACCTTC.

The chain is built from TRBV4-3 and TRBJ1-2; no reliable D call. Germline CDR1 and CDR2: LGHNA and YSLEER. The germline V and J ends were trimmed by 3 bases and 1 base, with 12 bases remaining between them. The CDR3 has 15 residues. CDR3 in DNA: TGCGCCAGCAGCCATCCTCAAGGAGTTAACTATGGCTACACCTTC. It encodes CASSHPQGVNYGYTF.

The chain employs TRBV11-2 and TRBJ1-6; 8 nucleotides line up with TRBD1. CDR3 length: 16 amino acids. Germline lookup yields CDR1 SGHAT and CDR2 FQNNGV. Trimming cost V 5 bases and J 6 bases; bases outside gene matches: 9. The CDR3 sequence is CASSPDRARSNSPLHF. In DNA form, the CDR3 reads TGTGCCAGCAGCCCGGACAGGGCGAGGAGTAATTCACCCCTCCACTTT.

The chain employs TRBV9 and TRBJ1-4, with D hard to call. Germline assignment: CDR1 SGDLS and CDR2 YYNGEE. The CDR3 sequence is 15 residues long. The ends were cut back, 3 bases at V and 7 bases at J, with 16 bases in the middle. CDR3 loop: CASSGGVTWGEKLFF. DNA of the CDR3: TGTGCCAGCAGCGGCGGGGTAACCTGGGGTGAAAAACTGTTTTTT. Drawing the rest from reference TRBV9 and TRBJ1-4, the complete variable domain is DSGVTQTPKHLITATGQRVTLRCSPRSGDLSVYWYQQSLDQGLQFLIQYYNGEERAKGNILERFSAQQFPDLHSELNLSSLELGDSALYFCASSGGVTWGEKLFFGSGTQLSVL.

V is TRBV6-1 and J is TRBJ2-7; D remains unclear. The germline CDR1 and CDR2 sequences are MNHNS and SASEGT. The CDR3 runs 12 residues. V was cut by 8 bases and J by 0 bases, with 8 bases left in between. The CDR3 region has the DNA TGTGCCAGCTTTGGCACCTCCTACGAGCAGTACTTC. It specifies CASFGTSYEQYF.

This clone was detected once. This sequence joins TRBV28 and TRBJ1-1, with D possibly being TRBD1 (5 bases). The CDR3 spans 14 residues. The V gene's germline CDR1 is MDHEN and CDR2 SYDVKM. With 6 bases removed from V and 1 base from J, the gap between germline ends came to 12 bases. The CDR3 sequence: CASSSRQSNTEAFF. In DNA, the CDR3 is TGTGCCAGCAGCTCAAGACAGTCGAACACTGAAGCTTTCTTT.

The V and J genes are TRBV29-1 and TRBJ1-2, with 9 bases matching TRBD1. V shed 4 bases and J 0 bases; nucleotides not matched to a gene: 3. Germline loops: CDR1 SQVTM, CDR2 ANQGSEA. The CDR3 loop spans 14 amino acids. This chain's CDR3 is CSVGGTGTNYGYTF. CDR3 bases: TGCAGCGTTGGTGGGACAGGGACTAACTATGGCTACACCTTC. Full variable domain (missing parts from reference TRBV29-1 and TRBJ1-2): SAVISQKPSRDICQRGTSLTIQCQVDSQVTMMFWYRQQPGQSLTLIATANQGSEATYESGFVIDKFPISRPNLTFSTLTVSNMSPEDSSIYLCSVGGTGTNYGYTFGSGTRLTVV.

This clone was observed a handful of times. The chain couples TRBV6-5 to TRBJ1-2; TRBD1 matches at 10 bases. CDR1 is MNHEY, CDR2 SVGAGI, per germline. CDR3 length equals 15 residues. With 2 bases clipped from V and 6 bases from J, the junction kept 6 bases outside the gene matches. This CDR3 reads CASSYRGQGRNGYTF. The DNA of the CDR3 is TGTGCCAGCAGTTACAGGGGACAGGGGAGAAATGGCTACACCTTC.

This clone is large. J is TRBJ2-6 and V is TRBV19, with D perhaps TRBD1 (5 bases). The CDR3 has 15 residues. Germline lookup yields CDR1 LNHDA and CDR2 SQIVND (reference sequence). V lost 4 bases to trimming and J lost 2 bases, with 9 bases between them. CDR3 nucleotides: TGTGCCAGTAGTACTCCGGACACTGGGGCCAACGTCCTGACTTTC. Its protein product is CASSTPDTGANVLTF.

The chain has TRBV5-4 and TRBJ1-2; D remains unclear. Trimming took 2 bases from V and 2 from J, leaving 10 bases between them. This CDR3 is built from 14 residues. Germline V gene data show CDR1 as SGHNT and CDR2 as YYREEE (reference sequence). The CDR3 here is CASSFFLENYGYTF. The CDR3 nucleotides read TGTGCCAGCAGCTTTTTTCTAGAGAACTATGGCTACACCTTC. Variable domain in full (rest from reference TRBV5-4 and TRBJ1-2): ETGVTQSPTHLIKTRGQQVTLRCSSQSGHNTVSWYQQALGQGPQFIFQYYREEENGRGNFPPRFSGLQFPNYSSELNVNALELDDSALYLCASSFFLENYGYTFGSGTRLTVV.

The CDR3 DNA reads TGCGCCAGCAGCCAAGAAACTAGGGCCTACGAGCAGTACTTC. Translating it yields CASSQETRAYEQYF. V usage is TRBV4-1 and J usage is TRBJ2-7; weak D call: TRBD2 (5 bases). The CDR3 loop spans 14 amino acids. The V end was cut by 0 bases, the J end by 2 bases, with 8 bases between. Germline V gives CDR1 MGHRA, CDR2 YSYEKL.

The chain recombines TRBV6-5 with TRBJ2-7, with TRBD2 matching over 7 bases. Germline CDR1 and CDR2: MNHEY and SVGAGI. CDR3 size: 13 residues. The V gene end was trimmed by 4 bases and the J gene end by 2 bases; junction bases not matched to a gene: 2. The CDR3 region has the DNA TGTGCCAGCAGTTTTGGGGGGGCCTACGAGCAGTACTTC. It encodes CASSFGGAYEQYF.

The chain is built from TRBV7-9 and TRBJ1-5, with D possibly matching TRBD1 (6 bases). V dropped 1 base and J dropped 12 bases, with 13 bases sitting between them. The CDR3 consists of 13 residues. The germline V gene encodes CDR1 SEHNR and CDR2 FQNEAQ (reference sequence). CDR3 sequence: CASSLGVRDNQHF. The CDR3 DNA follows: TGTGCCAGCAGCTTAGGGGTCAGGGACAACCAGCATTTT.

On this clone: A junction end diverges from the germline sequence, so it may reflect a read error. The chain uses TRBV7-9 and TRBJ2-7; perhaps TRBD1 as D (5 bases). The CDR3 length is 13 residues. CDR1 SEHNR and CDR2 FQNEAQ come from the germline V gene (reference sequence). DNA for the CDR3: TGCGCCAGCAGCTCAGACAGTGGCTACGAGCAGTACTTC. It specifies CASSSDSGYEQYF.